This T cell receptor (beta chain) stems from a study of shared clonotypes between healthy human individuals. Profiling relied on immunoSEQ multiplex PCR, and the TCRdb table lists in-frame clones only, not all of them. The data contain about 680,000 clones, 74% of them seen just once; the ten biggest clones take up more than 1.5%. CDR1 and CDR2 (germline): SNHLY, FYNNEI. V was clipped by 5 bases and J by 0 bases, with 6 bases between them. The CDR3 has 13 residues. The clonotype comes from a woman aged 30 to 39 in good health. The V call is TRBV2, the J call TRBJ2-3; D call uncertain. The sequencing input was memory CD4+ T cells sorted from blood. Subset here: CD45RA-negative fraction. CDR3 in DNA: TGTGCCAGCAGTCGCACTAGCACAGATACGCAGTATTTT. Its translation: CASSRTSTDTQYF.